This TCR beta chain comes out of a study of control samples from healthy donors and cancer patients. Using immunoSEQ multiplex PCR, the repertoire was profiled, and TCRdb retains in-frame clones only, with some absent. The sample lists about 160,000 clones; around 90% were seen once. With respect to this clone: The sample contains more than one DNA sequence encoding this CDR3.

There are 13 residues in the CDR3. The germline gives CDR1 MDHEN, CDR2 SYDVKM. V was cut by 6 bases and J by 0 bases, with 6 bases left in between. The receptor's source is a man aged 25-45 years in good health. This chain connects TRBV28 to TRBJ1-3; maybe TRBD1 (5 bases). The sequencing input was blood. This CDR3 is CASRDSSGNTIYF. The CDR3 DNA reads as TGTGCCAGCAGAGACAGCTCTGGAAACACCATATATTTT.